This TCR beta chain was obtained from a study of cytomegalovirus exposure and HLA in healthy donors. Broader study findings: It is likely that the observed cluster of highly shared sequence variants was a sequencing artifact. In a later analysis, across HLA loci, associated TCR counts were highest for DRB1, lowest for HLA-C. A later analysis linked about 17,000 TCR beta sequences to HLA alleles at 0.05 false discovery rate.

PCR was performed using 60 Vbeta and 13 Jbeta primers. Only in-frame clones appear in the TCRdb table, and some are missing; sequencing was by immunoSEQ multiplex PCR. The table records 70,000 or so clones, about 60% of them present only once. As regards this clone: What it binds is unknown.

The CDR3 covers 14 residues. CDR1 is GTSNPN and CDR2 is SVGIG in the germline V gene (reference sequence). The trim removed 6 bases at V and 2 bases at J, leaving 4 bases unmatched. Specimen: PBMCs. The chain couples TRBV30 to TRBJ2-2, with 9 bases fitting TRBD2. This sequence originates from a woman between 45 and 65 years old in good health and CMV-seronegative. CDR3 coding DNA: TGTGCCTGTGGACTAGCGAGAAACACCGGGGAGCTGTTTTTT. Its translation is CACGLARNTGELFF.